This T cell receptor (beta chain) was recovered during a study of T-cell memory formation after mild COVID-19. This clonotype was detected many times. Its antigen is unidentified. Germline loops: CDR1 LNHDA, CDR2 SQIVND (reference sequence). V shed 5 bases and J 5 bases; nucleotides not matched to a gene: 11. There are 15 residues in the CDR3. TCRdb itself ran the 5' RACE reads through MiXCR, one entry per CDR3 protein. This table holds 300,000 to 400,000 distinct CDR3 sequences, less than 20% found once. Points from the study as a whole: Chiefly within CM and EM were the contracting CD4+ clones; CD8+ ones were within EMRA.

V gene TRBV19 combines with J gene TRBJ2-5, with 7 bases identical to TRBD2. Sequencing was carried out using PBMCs or a T cell subset sorted from them (not recorded which). This receptor was identified in a man aged 18 to 29 who had mild COVID-19 (a few samples of this study predate the infection). Cell type and time point are not known. DNA of the CDR3: TGTGCCAGTAGTCCTACCGGGACTAATCTTGAGACCCAGTACTTC. Protein product: CASSPTGTNLETQYF.